These 31 T cell receptor beta chains originate from one sample sequenced in a study of CD8+ T cells in alopecia areata (dated by TCRdb to the late 2010s). Libraries were built with the immunoSEQ multiplex PCR assay. To provide template for TCR sequencing, every sample had RNA extracted and reverse transcribed into cDNA. Drawn from immuneACCESS, this table holds only the in-frame rearrangements with V and J called that TCRdb kept. Clones are partly lost; checked studies trace under half to an unresolved V gene and leave the rest unexplained. Present in this sample are about 150,000 clones, about 60% of which were seen just once. The top ten constitute around 6.6% of the sample. Sample time point, as interpreted from the label and publication: baseline before oral tofacitinib. Sequencing used CD4+ T cells sorted from blood, obtained at week 0. The source of these receptors is a human donor with alopecia areata.

The chain couples TRBV15 to TRBJ2-3; D is perhaps TRBD1 (5 bases). The CDR3 length is 14 residues. Trimming pared 0 bases from V and 4 bases from J, leaving 8 bases between. Germline CDR1 reads LNHNV; CDR2 reads YYDKDF (reference sequence). CDR3 nucleotide sequence: TGTGCCACCAGCAGAGACCTAGGGGCAGATACGCAGTATTTT. It is translated as CATSRDLGADTQYF.

V gene TRBV4-3 combines with J gene TRBJ1-1, with D possibly TRBD1 on 5 matching bases. Germline lookup yields CDR1 LGHNA and CDR2 YSLEER. The CDR3 is made up of 18 amino acids. V was shortened by 6 bases and J by 0 bases, with 23 bases between the two germline ends. The CDR3 DNA is TGCGCCAGCAGGCGCAACGGGAACAGGATTTCTATGAACACTGAAGCTTTCTTT. This sequence encodes CASRRNGNRISMNTEAFF.

Only a few counts were recorded for this clone. The CDR3 region is CASSPREGDYGYTF. The CDR3 bases are TGTGCCAGCTCACCCCGGGAGGGGGACTATGGCTACACCTTC. The genes are TRBV18 and TRBJ1-2; D perhaps matches TRBD1 (6 bases). Trimming cost V 3 bases and J 3 bases, with 11 bases left between them. Germline CDR1 KGHSH, CDR2 LQKENI. The CDR3 extends over 14 amino acids.

CDR3 amino acids: CASSLGSGGSYEQYF. CDR3 nucleotides: TGCGCCAGCAGCTTGGGTTCAGGGGGTTCCTACGAGCAGTACTTC. This sequence joins TRBV5-1 and TRBJ2-7; 7 bases match TRBD1. CDR3 size: 15 residues. Per germline, CDR1 SGHRS and CDR2 YFSETQ. The V and J ends lost 0 bases and 1 base, in that order; junction bases with no gene match: 4.

This clone was picked up a small number of times. The rearrangement joins TRBV7-9 to TRBJ2-1; 10 nucleotides agree with TRBD2. The V gene's germline CDR1 is SEHNR and CDR2 FQNEAQ (reference sequence). Losses at the gene ends were 3 bases for V and 7 bases for J; bases not matched to a gene: 6. CDR3 length: 15 residues. The CDR3 bases are TGTGCCAGCAGCTTTAGCGGGGGGTCCTTGAATGAGCAGTTCTTC. This sequence encodes CASSFSGGSLNEQFF.

This chain joins TRBV30 and TRBJ2-7; 12 nucleotides match TRBD1. J was trimmed by 7 bases and V by 2 bases; bases with no gene match: 12. Looked up from germline, CDR1 is GTSNPN and CDR2 is SVGIG (reference sequence). This CDR3 is built from 16 residues. CDR3 sequence reads: CAWSRQVGQGAQEQYF. Here the CDR3 DNA reads TGTGCCTGGAGTAGACAAGTGGGACAGGGGGCTCAAGAGCAGTACTTC.

This sequence joins TRBV11-2 and TRBJ2-3; D is ambiguous. Per germline, CDR1 SGHAT and CDR2 FQNNGV. Trimming stripped 3 bases from V and 2 bases from J, with 3 bases between. The CDR3 is made up of 12 amino acids. The CDR3 sequence: CASSFYTDTQYF. The CDR3 DNA reads TGTGCCAGCAGCTTCTACACAGATACGCAGTATTTT.

This clone was seen a handful of times. The chain has TRBV29-1 and TRBJ2-7; tentative D call: TRBD1 (6 bases). V was cut by 6 bases and J by 2 bases, with 14 bases left in between. Germline assignment: CDR1 SQVTM and CDR2 ANQGSEA. The CDR3 contains 13 residues. CDR3 protein: CSVPGTRAYEQYF. The CDR3 nucleotides are TGCAGCGTCCCCGGGACACGAGCCTACGAGCAGTACTTC.

A few counts support this clone. Additional DNA sequences in this sample encode the identical CDR3. The gene calls are TRBV5-1 and TRBJ2-1; TRBD1 matches at 7 bases. The CDR3 extends over 13 amino acids. The germline CDR1 and CDR2 sequences are SGHRS and YFSETQ. V shed 0 bases and J 7 bases; nucleotides not matched to a gene: 1. The CDR3 loop reads CASSLGQGNEQFF. In DNA form, the CDR3 reads TGCGCCAGCAGCTTGGGACAGGGTAATGAGCAGTTCTTC. Variable domain in full (rest from reference TRBV5-1 and TRBJ2-1): KAGVTQTPRYLIKTRGQQVTLSCSPISGHRSVSWYQQTPGQGLQFLFEYFSETQRNKGNFPGRFSGRQFSNSRSEMNVSTLELGDSALYLCASSLGQGNEQFFGPGTRLTVL.

Concerning this clone itself: The same CDR3 also results from other DNA sequences found in this sample. V is TRBV20-1 and J is TRBJ2-5, with a weak D call TRBD2 (5 bases). This CDR3 is 11 amino acids long. Germline CDR1 DFQATT, CDR2 SNEGSKA (reference sequence). The ends were cut back, 6 bases at V and 5 bases at J, with 10 bases in the middle. CDR3: CSARGRETQYF. CDR3 nucleotides: TGCAGTGCCCGAGGGCGGGAGACCCAGTACTTC.

The rearrangement links TRBV6-5 to TRBJ2-3; weak D call: TRBD2 (6 bases). The CDR3 is 16 residues long. CDR1 MNHEY and CDR2 SVGAGI come from the germline V gene. Trimming removed 4 bases from V and 6 bases from J, with 20 bases in between. CDR3 amino acids: CASSSLGGALWDTQYF. In DNA form, the CDR3 reads TGTGCCAGCAGTTCCCTAGGCGGGGCTCTCTGGGATACGCAGTATTTT.

The V and J genes are TRBV29-1 and TRBJ1-1; 10 bases fit TRBD1. The CDR3 covers 14 residues. The germline V gene encodes CDR1 SQVTM and CDR2 ANQGSEA. The V gene end was trimmed by 6 bases and the J gene end by 2 bases; junction bases not matched to a gene: 6. Here the CDR3 reads CSVARQGANTEAFF. The CDR3 DNA reads TGCAGCGTCGCAAGACAGGGGGCTAACACTGAAGCTTTCTTT.

This clone turned up a few times. V and J are TRBV5-1 and TRBJ1-3; no clear D. The CDR3 covers 15 residues. V was cut by 4 bases and J by 2 bases, with 13 bases left in between. Germline CDR1 reads SGHRS; CDR2 reads YFSETQ. CDR3 nucleotide sequence: TGCGCCAGCAGCCCGAACGGGATGCCTGGAAACACCATATATTTT. Protein product: CASSPNGMPGNTIYF.

This clone showed up just a few times. This rearrangement joins TRBV9 to TRBJ2-5; 7 bases are shared with TRBD2. Per the germline V gene, CDR1 is SGDLS and CDR2 is YYNGEE. The CDR3 extends over 16 amino acids. J gave up 4 bases and V 3 bases, and 12 bases lay outside the gene matches. CDR3 residues: CASSGTSGVGGETQYF. CDR3 coding DNA: TGTGCCAGCAGCGGTACAAGCGGGGTTGGGGGAGAGACCCAGTACTTC. Full variable domain (missing parts from reference TRBV9 and TRBJ2-5): DSGVTQTPKHLITATGQRVTLRCSPRSGDLSVYWYQQSLDQGLQFLIQYYNGEERAKGNILERFSAQQFPDLHSELNLSSLELGDSALYFCASSGTSGVGGETQYFGPGTRLLVL.

This clone was counted once. The CDR3 DNA reads as TGTGCCAGCAGCCGCGGGCACACAGATACGCAGTATTTT. Amino acid sequence: CASSRGHTDTQYF. V usage is TRBV4-2 and J usage is TRBJ2-3, with D perhaps TRBD2 (5 bases). Germline V gene lookup returns CDR1 LGHNA and CDR2 YNFKEQ. V was cut by 4 bases and J by 2 bases, with 7 bases left in between. The CDR3 loop spans 13 amino acids.

The chain couples TRBV5-6 to TRBJ2-1, with 7 bases identical to TRBD1. CDR1 and CDR2 from the germline V gene are SGHDT and YYEEEE. The V gene end was trimmed by 4 bases and the J gene end by 3 bases; junction bases not matched to a gene: 4. CDR3 length: 14 amino acids. The CDR3 sequence: CASSPTGNYNEQFF. The CDR3 coding sequence is TGTGCCAGCAGCCCGACAGGGAACTACAATGAGCAGTTCTTC.

This clone was seen a single time. The V and J genes are TRBV5-4 and TRBJ1-1; D remains ambiguous. The CDR3 is 14 residues long. The V end was cut by 3 bases, the J end by 5 bases, with 14 bases between. Germline CDR1 and CDR2: SGHNT and YYREEE (reference sequence). The CDR3 here is CASSSTARRTEAFF. CDR3 in DNA: TGTGCCAGCAGCTCGACCGCCCGGCGTACTGAAGCTTTCTTT.

V and J are TRBV30 and TRBJ1-6; maybe TRBD1 (6 bases). The CDR3 is made up of 14 amino acids. CDR1 is GTSNPN, CDR2 SVGIG, per germline (reference sequence). V was shortened by 3 bases and J by 7 bases, with 13 bases between the two germline ends. DNA of the CDR3: TGTGCCTGGAGAACCCCGCAGGGGAATTCACCCCTCCACTTT. Its protein is CAWRTPQGNSPLHF.

The chain combines TRBV5-1 with TRBJ2-1; a possible D gene is TRBD2 (5 bases). CDR1 is SGHRS and CDR2 is YFSETQ in the germline V gene. V dropped 0 bases and J dropped 9 bases, with 10 bases sitting between them. This CDR3 comprises 13 residues. Here the CDR3 DNA reads TGCGCCAGCAGCTTGGAATCACTAGGTGAGCAGTTCTTC. Protein: CASSLESLGEQFF.

This rearrangement joins TRBV6-5 to TRBJ2-2, with 8 bases that match TRBD1. The V gene's germline CDR1 is MNHEY and CDR2 SVGAGI. The V gene end was trimmed by 5 bases and the J gene end by 4 bases; junction bases not matched to a gene: 3. CDR3 length: 14 residues. This CDR3 is CASSGDRFTGELFF. The DNA of the CDR3 is TGTGCCAGCAGTGGGGACAGGTTCACCGGGGAGCTGTTTTTT.

This clone was counted between two and nine times. The chain employs TRBV29-1 and TRBJ1-5; maybe TRBD1 (5 bases). Germline V lookup: CDR1 SQVTM, CDR2 ANQGSEA. Between the trimmed V and J ends, which lost 3 bases and 2 bases, there was a span of 8 bases. CDR3 size: 13 residues. CDR3 coding DNA: TGCAGCGTTGAGCAGGGAGGCAATCAGCCCCAGCATTTT. It encodes CSVEQGGNQPQHF. Full variable domain (missing parts from reference TRBV29-1 and TRBJ1-5): SAVISQKPSRDICQRGTSLTIQCQVDSQVTMMFWYRQQPGQSLTLIATANQGSEATYESGFVIDKFPISRPNLTFSTLTVSNMSPEDSSIYLCSVEQGGNQPQHFGDGTRLSIL.

The V and J genes are TRBV30 and TRBJ1-3; D unresolved. Germline V gene lookup returns CDR1 GTSNPN and CDR2 SVGIG (reference sequence). Deletions cut 0 bases from V and 3 bases from J, with 3 bases between. The CDR3 loop spans 12 amino acids. Written as DNA, the CDR3 is TGTGCCTGGAGTGTACTTGGAAACACCATATATTTT. Protein sequence: CAWSVLGNTIYF.

The chain employs TRBV13 and TRBJ2-1; TRBD2 is a possible D gene (6 bases). Trimming stripped 5 bases from V and 16 bases from J, with 21 bases between. The CDR3 extends over 13 amino acids. Germline CDR1 PRHDT, CDR2 FYEKMQ (reference sequence). Here the CDR3 reads CASSLLDSGRRFF. Here the CDR3 DNA reads TGTGCCAGCAGCCTCTTGGACTCCGGGAGACGCTTCTTC. Full variable domain (rest looked up from reference TRBV13 and TRBJ2-1): AAGVIQSPRHLIKEKRETATLKCYPIPRHDTVYWYQQGPGQDPQFLISFYEKMQSDKGSIPDRFSAQQFSDYHSELNMSSLELGDSALYFCASSLLDSGRRFFGPGTRLTVL.

This chain links TRBV7-8 with TRBJ2-6; possibly TRBD1 for D (6 bases). V lost 1 base and J lost 0, with 10 bases in between. The CDR3 extends over 17 amino acids. CDR1 and CDR2 (germline): SGHVS, FQNEAQ. CDR3 residues: CASSLGQVPSGANVLTF. The CDR3 bases are TGTGCCAGCAGCTTAGGACAGGTGCCCTCTGGGGCCAACGTCCTGACTTTC.

The chain is built from TRBV5-1 and TRBJ2-1; 7 nucleotides agree with TRBD1. The germline CDR1 and CDR2 sequences are SGHRS and YFSETQ. This CDR3 is built from 11 residues. With V trimmed by 4 bases and J by 10 bases, 2 bases remained unmatched. The DNA of the CDR3 is TGCGCCAGCAGCGGACAGGTCGAGCAGTTCTTC. Translation: CASSGQVEQFF.

V is TRBV5-1 and J is TRBJ2-5, with D maybe TRBD1 (6 bases). The V gene lost 3 bases and the J gene lost 2 bases, with 14 bases spanning the gap. Germline V gene lookup returns CDR1 SGHRS and CDR2 YFSETQ. CDR3 length: 15 amino acids. In nucleotides, the CDR3 is TGCGCCAGCAGCTCGGGCGGACAGCCACAAGAGACCCAGTACTTC. Protein: CASSSGGQPQETQYF.

This chain links TRBV11-3 with TRBJ1-2, with D possibly matching TRBD1 (5 bases). Germline loops: CDR1 SGHNT, CDR2 YENEEA. This CDR3 has 16 residues. V was trimmed by 5 bases and J by 0 bases, leaving 16 bases between them. This chain's CDR3 is CASSGGAFLANYGYTF. The CDR3 DNA reads as TGTGCCAGCAGCGGAGGGGCGTTTCTCGCTAACTATGGCTACACCTTC.

The genes are TRBV29-1 and TRBJ1-1, with a tentative D call TRBD1 (5 bases). V lost 0 bases and J 3 bases, leaving 14 bases between the germline ends. CDR1 and CDR2 (germline): SQVTM, ANQGSEA. This CDR3 has 15 residues. Here the CDR3 reads CSVEELLLGDTEAFF. CDR3 nucleotides: TGCAGCGTTGAAGAGCTACTATTGGGGGACACTGAAGCTTTCTTT.

This chain joins TRBV7-6 and TRBJ2-2; D is unclear. CDR1 is SGHVS, CDR2 FNYEAQ, per germline. This CDR3 is built from 13 residues. V was shortened by 5 bases and J by 5 bases, with 9 bases between the two germline ends. CDR3 loop: CASSTRVTGELFF. CDR3 coding DNA: TGTGCCAGCAGCACCAGAGTTACCGGGGAGCTGTTTTTT.

V is TRBV9 and J is TRBJ1-2; D is perhaps TRBD1 (5 bases). This CDR3 is built from 12 residues. Germline-derived CDR1 and CDR2 are SGDLS and YYNGEE. Trimming shortened V by 2 bases and J by 4 bases, and 6 bases separated the two germline ends. CDR3 DNA sequence: TGTGCCAGCAGCGTCGACAGCTATGGCTACACCTTC. Translation gives CASSVDSYGYTF.

The rearrangement uses TRBV29-1 and TRBJ2-2; 8 bases match TRBD1. Germline CDR1 and CDR2: SQVTM and ANQGSEA. The CDR3 extends over 16 amino acids. J lost 4 bases, V lost 2 bases, and 9 bases had no gene match. The CDR3 spells CSVEIRRQGSTGELFF. As DNA, the CDR3 is TGCAGCGTTGAAATCCGAAGACAGGGGAGCACCGGGGAGCTGTTTTTT.